This T cell receptor beta chain was captured in a study of patients and donors after allogeneic stem cell transplantation. TCRdb ran MiXCR on the RT-PCR reads and lists one entry per CDR3 protein. The repertoire holds 800,000 to 1,000,000 distinct CDR3 sequences, with roughly 18% as singletons. Trimming stripped 6 bases from V and 10 bases from J, with 18 bases between. The germline gives CDR1 MNHNS, CDR2 SASEGT. The CDR3 has 13 amino acids. V gene TRBV6-1 combines with J gene TRBJ1-1; D is perhaps TRBD1 (6 bases). Sequencing was performed on blood, either unsorted or a sorted T cell fraction (not recorded which). The source is a human donor who was either an allogeneic HSCT recipient or a stem cell or donor lymphocyte infusion donor (not recorded which). It is not recorded whose cells these are; they may come from a transplant donor. Written as DNA, the CDR3 is TGTGCCAGCAGCCGTTCCGGGACAACAGGAGCTTTCTTT. Translation: CASSRSGTTGAFF.